This T cell receptor (beta chain) was sequenced for a study of cytomegalovirus exposure and HLA in healthy donors. Concerning this clone: The antigen is unknown.

Data came from immunoSEQ multiplex PCR; TCRdb stores just in-frame clones and leaves some out. The sample records about 38,000 clones, roughly 91% being singletons. Notes on the study in general: Most sequenced TCRs were rare (though some public TCRs occurred in many donors).

This TCR was recovered from a man between 18 and 29 years old in good health and CMV-seronegative. The sample taken for sequencing was PBMCs.

The CDR3 DNA sequence: TGTGCCAGCAGCTTAGTGGCGGGGGGGCGCTACGAGCAGTACTTC. Amino acids: CASSLVAGGRYEQYF. The J gene is TRBJ2-7, the V gene TRBV7-9; TRBD2 matches at 9 bases. The CDR3 extends over 15 amino acids. CDR1 and CDR2 (germline): SEHNR, FQNEAQ (reference sequence). Trimming at V came to 1 base and at J to 3 bases, leaving 4 bases not matched to a gene. Full variable domain (remainder filled in from reference TRBV7-9 and TRBJ2-7): DTGVSQNPRHKITKRGQNVTFRCDPISEHNRLYWYRQTLGQGPEFLTYFQNEAQLEKSRLLSDRFSAERPKGSFSTLEIQRTEQGDSAMYLCASSLVAGGRYEQYFGPGTRLTVT.